This entry lists 27 T cell receptor beta chains sequenced from one sample in a study of T cell repertoires in cytomegalovirus infection. Their antigen targets remain unknown. TCRdb re-analysed the reads in MiXCR, keeping a single row per CDR3 protein. The table lists about 50,000 distinct CDR3 sequences, around a fifth of them singletons. Sequencing used CD8+ T cells from cultured PBMCs, obtained from culture after CMV antigen stimulation. All receptors derive from a human donor in good health (CMV status not recorded). Some clones in this sample may be carry-over from other donors' samples.

In the case of this clonotype: A much larger clone is a single base away; this may be a read error. The chain uses TRBV9 and TRBJ2-3; D unclear. The germline gives CDR1 SGDLS, CDR2 YYNGEE. The CDR3 length is 15 residues. V was shortened by 3 bases and J by 2 bases, with 13 bases between the two germline ends. CDR3 sequence: CASSAEGSPTDTQYF. CDR3 DNA sequence: TGTGCCAGCAGCGCCGAAGGAAGCCCCACAGATACGCAGTATTTT. Complete variable domain (other parts from reference TRBV9 and TRBJ2-3): DSGVTQTPKHLITATGQRVTLRCSPRSGDLSVYWYQQSLDQGLQFLIQYYNGEERAKGNILERFSAQQFPDLHSELNLSSLELGDSALYFCASSAEGSPTDTQYFGPGTRLTVL.

The gene calls are TRBV10-2 and TRBJ2-4, with D perhaps given as TRBD1 or TRBD2 (5 bases each). The length of the CDR3 is 15 residues. The V end was cut by 1 base, the J end by 0 bases, with 7 bases between. Germline CDR1 is WSHSY and CDR2 is SAAADI. CDR3 DNA: TGCGCCAGCAGTGAGTGGGGGTCAGCCAAAAACATTCAGTACTTC. Amino acids: CASSEWGSAKNIQYF.

In this sample, this clonotype turned up a few times. The CDR3 coding sequence is TGTGCCAGCAGTTACTCGATCTACAGGGTCGTCCCCGGGGAGCTGTTTTTT. Protein sequence: CASSYSIYRVVPGELFF. V and J are TRBV6-5 and TRBJ2-2; maybe TRBD1 (6 bases). CDR3 length: 17 residues. The V gene's germline CDR1 is MNHEY and CDR2 SVGAGI. Trimming removed 0 bases from V and 6 bases from J, with 17 bases in between.

The chain combines TRBV27 with TRBJ2-2; D is unresolved. The CDR3 consists of 13 residues. Trimming stripped 4 bases from V and 1 base from J, with 4 bases between. The V gene's germline CDR1 is MNHEY and CDR2 SMNVEV (reference sequence). CDR3 in DNA: TGTGCCAGCAGTTGGAAGAACACCGGGGAGCTGTTTTTT. Its translation is CASSWKNTGELFF.

This rearrangement joins TRBV6-2 or TRBV6-3 to TRBJ2-7, with 8 bases aligning to TRBD2. The CDR3 runs to 14 residues. With V trimmed by 4 bases and J by 2 bases, 4 bases remained unmatched. Germline V CDR1 and CDR2: MNHEY, SVGEGT. The CDR3 protein is CASSLLAATYEQYF. In DNA, the CDR3 is TGTGCCAGCAGTTTACTAGCGGCCACCTACGAGCAGTACTTC.

The chain couples TRBV4-3 to TRBJ1-1, with TRBD1 as a possible D gene (5 bases). The V gene's germline CDR1 is LGHNA and CDR2 YSLEER. Trimming cost V 1 base and J 0 bases, with 9 bases left between them. The CDR3 extends over 15 amino acids. CDR3 loop: CASSQAEGMNTEAFF. CDR3 coding DNA: TGCGCCAGCAGCCAAGCGGAGGGGATGAACACTGAAGCTTTCTTT.

The gene calls are TRBV7-8 and TRBJ2-5; 10 bases match TRBD1. The CDR3 loop spans 15 amino acids. Germline trimming cut 5 bases from V and 4 bases from J; bases unmatched to any gene: 7. The germline gives CDR1 SGHVS, CDR2 FQNEAQ. The CDR3 here is CASSEGTGVRETQYF. The CDR3 DNA follows: TGTGCCAGCAGCGAGGGGACAGGGGTGAGAGAGACCCAGTACTTC.

The J gene is TRBJ1-2, the V gene TRBV7-6; TRBD1 is a possible D gene (5 bases). Trimming took 4 bases from V and 4 from J, leaving 16 bases between them. Germline V CDR1 and CDR2: SGHVS, FNYEAQ. The CDR3 is 15 residues long. The chain's CDR3 is CASSSRQTNRYGYTF. The CDR3 coding sequence is TGTGCCAGCAGCTCTAGACAGACGAACCGCTATGGCTACACCTTC. The full variable domain, completed using reference TRBV7-6 and TRBJ1-2, is GAGVSQSPRYKVTKRGQDVALRCDPISGHVSLYWYRQALGQGPEFLTYFNYEAQQDKSGLPNDRFSAERPEGSISTLTIQRTEQRDSAMYRCASSSRQTNRYGYTFGSGTRLTVV.

This chain connects TRBV4-1 to TRBJ2-1; TRBD2 might be the D (6 bases). This CDR3 comprises 14 residues. V lost 3 bases and J lost 7, with 13 bases in between. Per the germline V gene, CDR1 is MGHRA and CDR2 is YSYEKL. CDR3 DNA: TGCGCCAGCAGCCAGTATCTAGCGTTGAATGAGCAGTTCTTC. It is translated as CASSQYLALNEQFF.

The chain recombines TRBV23-1 with TRBJ2-3; D remains unclear. TRBV23-1 qualifies as an ORF whose function is uncertain. Trimming shortened V by 4 bases and J by 8 bases, and 31 bases separated the two germline ends. The CDR3 totals 19 residues. Written as DNA, the CDR3 is TGCGCCAGCAGTCTAGCTAGTTCCCTACAATATAAGCATTTGGGTACGCAGTATTTT. Amino acid sequence: CASSLASSLQYKHLGTQYF.

The chain carries TRBV6-8 and TRBJ1-2; D is unresolved. The CDR3 extends over 13 amino acids. Germline V gene data show CDR1 as MNHGY and CDR2 as SAAAGT. The ends were cut back, 6 bases at V and 5 bases at J, with 13 bases in the middle. Here the CDR3 reads CASRVDGEYGYTF. CDR3 DNA sequence: TGTGCCAGCAGAGTCGACGGGGAATATGGCTACACCTTC.

There are a few counts of this clonotype. The chain joins TRBV24-1 to TRBJ2-7; tentative D call: TRBD1 (6 bases). V lost 6 bases, J lost 1 base, and 15 bases lay in between. The CDR3 loop spans 15 amino acids. The germline gives CDR1 KGHDR, CDR2 SFDVKD. CDR3: CATSSNRDGSYEQYF. The CDR3 nucleotides are TGTGCCACCAGTTCTAACAGGGACGGGTCCTACGAGCAGTACTTC.

The chain recombines TRBV12-3 or TRBV12-4 with TRBJ2-1; D gene unclear. The germline V and J ends were trimmed by 2 bases and 13 bases, with 12 bases remaining between them. The CDR3 sequence is 12 residues long. This CDR3 is CASSLSMADQFF. The CDR3 DNA is TGTGCCAGCAGTTTAAGTATGGCGGATCAGTTCTTC.

This clonotype was detected ten times or more. The genes are TRBV7-2 and TRBJ2-1; D possibly uses TRBD1 or TRBD2 (5 bases each). Germline V gene lookup returns CDR1 SGHTA and CDR2 FQGNSA. Trimming took 2 bases from V and 4 from J, leaving 12 bases between them. The CDR3 spans 15 residues. The CDR3 bases are TGTGCCAGCAGCTTAACCCGGGGCGGATACAATGAGCAGTTCTTC. This gives the protein CASSLTRGGYNEQFF.

This clonotype has at least ten counts. The rearrangement uses TRBV5-6 and TRBJ2-6; TRBD1 matches 8 bases. The trim removed 4 bases at V and 1 base at J, leaving 7 bases unmatched. This CDR3 is 17 amino acids long. CDR1 is SGHDT and CDR2 is YYEEEE in the germline V gene. CDR3 in DNA: TGTGCCAGCAGCAACGAATGGACAGGGTCTGGGGCCAACGTCCTGACTTTC. This sequence encodes CASSNEWTGSGANVLTF.

Ten or more counts support this clonotype. The rearrangement joins TRBV7-8 to TRBJ1-1, with D possibly matching TRBD1 (5 bases). The CDR3 is 13 amino acids. V was pared by 2 bases and J by 1 base, with 5 bases between. Looked up from germline, CDR1 is SGHVS and CDR2 is FQNEAQ. CDR3 residues: CASSLQGNTEAFF. The CDR3 DNA is TGTGCCAGCAGCTTACAGGGGAACACTGAAGCTTTCTTT.

The CDR3 spells CASKVYWTGETEAFF. The CDR3 coding sequence is TGTGCCAGCAAAGTCTATTGGACAGGGGAAACTGAAGCTTTCTTT. The V call is TRBV12-3 or TRBV12-4, the J call TRBJ1-1; 9 bases line up with TRBD1. This CDR3 spans 15 amino acids. Trimming at V came to 7 bases and at J to 5 bases, leaving 11 bases not matched to a gene.

V usage is TRBV5-1 and J usage is TRBJ2-2; D is perhaps TRBD2 (5 bases). The CDR3 sequence is 15 residues long. Trimming shortened V by 6 bases and J by 6 bases, and 18 bases separated the two germline ends. Germline-derived CDR1 and CDR2 are SGHRS and YFSETQ. The CDR3 is CASTQDLLGAGELFF. The DNA for the CDR3 is TGCGCCAGCACCCAGGATCTCCTCGGGGCCGGGGAGCTGTTTTTT. The variable domain in full, completed from reference TRBV5-1 and TRBJ2-2, reads KAGVTQTPRYLIKTRGQQVTLSCSPISGHRSVSWYQQTPGQGLQFLFEYFSETQRNKGNFPGRFSGRQFSNSRSEMNVSTLELGDSALYLCASTQDLLGAGELFFGEGSRLTVL.

This CDR3 reads CASSPRGGNYEQYF. CDR3 nucleotide sequence: TGTGCCAGCAGCCCTCGAGGGGGGAACTACGAGCAGTACTTC. This chain joins TRBV11-2 and TRBJ2-7; perhaps D is TRBD1 or TRBD2 (6 bases each). The germline V gene has CDR1 SGHAT and CDR2 FQNNGV. CDR3 size: 14 residues. The V end lost 5 bases, the J end lost 3 bases, and 14 bases lay between the germline ends.

The chain couples TRBV7-6 to TRBJ1-2; no clear D. V lost 4 bases and J lost 10, with 13 bases in between. Germline CDR1 and CDR2: SGHVS and FNYEAQ. This CDR3 has 12 residues. CDR3 loop: CASSSVDDNYTF. In DNA form, the CDR3 reads TGTGCCAGCAGCTCGGTGGACGACAACTACACCTTC.

The V gene is TRBV7-2, the J gene TRBJ1-1; D remains ambiguous. Looked up from germline, CDR1 is SGHTA and CDR2 is FQGNSA. The CDR3 totals 11 residues. V lost 4 bases to trimming and J lost 5 bases, with 5 bases between them. CDR3 sequence reads: CASSWGTEAFF. The CDR3 nucleotides read TGTGCCAGCAGCTGGGGAACTGAAGCTTTCTTT.

The J gene is TRBJ2-1, the V gene TRBV27; 10 bases map to TRBD2. The CDR3 loop spans 19 amino acids. V lost 2 bases to trimming and J lost 0 bases; unmatched junction nucleotides: 10. Germline V gene data show CDR1 as MNHEY and CDR2 as SMNVEV (reference sequence). In nucleotides, the CDR3 is TGTGCCAGCAGTTTAGGACATACTAGCGGGGTATTCTCCTACAATGAGCAGTTCTTC. Translated, it gives CASSLGHTSGVFSYNEQFF.

CDR3 amino acids: CASSYFTDEQYF. As DNA, the CDR3 is TGTGCCAGCAGTTACTTTACGGACGAGCAGTACTTC. This rearrangement joins TRBV6-2 or TRBV6-3 to TRBJ2-7; D gene unclear. Per the germline V gene, CDR1 is MNHEY and CDR2 is SVGEGT. The CDR3 extends over 12 amino acids. Trimming took off 1 base at V and 5 bases at J, with 6 bases between the two ends.

This clonotype occurred a few times. The chain uses TRBV6-1 and TRBJ1-2, with 12 bases aligning to TRBD1. CDR1 is MNHNS, CDR2 SASEGT, per germline. This CDR3 is 14 amino acids long. The V segment lost 6 bases and the J segment 6 bases; nucleotides outside the gene matches: 5. This CDR3 is CASRRGQGADGYTF. CDR3 nucleotide sequence: TGTGCCAGCAGGAGGGGACAGGGGGCGGATGGCTACACCTTC.

The rearrangement joins TRBV4-1 to TRBJ1-4, with D possibly being TRBD1 (6 bases). V lost 1 base and J 6 bases, leaving 18 bases between the germline ends. The CDR3 spans 17 residues. The germline gives CDR1 MGHRA, CDR2 YSYEKL. The CDR3 spells CASSQAGGGLVDEKLFF. For the CDR3, the DNA is TGCGCCAGCAGCCAAGCGGGGGGCGGGTTAGTGGATGAAAAACTGTTTTTT.

This clonotype was seen a few times. The chain combines TRBV6-8 with TRBJ2-7, with 7 bases lining up with TRBD1. V trimming: 5 bases; J trimming: 4 bases; junction bases outside the gene matches: 14. The CDR3 sequence is 16 residues long. The germline CDR1 and CDR2 sequences are MNHGY and SAAAGT. The CDR3 region has the DNA TGTGCCAGCAGTCCGAGGGACAGAACTTTGGGGTACGAGCAGTACTTC. Translation gives CASSPRDRTLGYEQYF.

The V gene is TRBV28, the J gene TRBJ1-1, with 7 bases that match TRBD1. Germline CDR1 and CDR2: MDHEN and SYDVKM. This CDR3 spans 18 amino acids. V shed 4 bases, J shed 6 bases, and the junction held 20 bases outside the gene matches. CDR3 in amino acids: CASSSPGQFQRGDPEAFF. Here the CDR3 DNA reads TGTGCCAGCAGTTCCCCGGGACAGTTCCAAAGAGGGGACCCTGAAGCTTTCTTT.